This T cell receptor (beta chain) was identified in a study of molecular identifiers for immune sequencing clone quantification. One entry per CDR3 protein results from TCRdb running MiXCR on the PCR reads. Among about 68,000 distinct CDR3 sequences listed, over 15% were seen once. This clonotype was seen at least ten times. Trimming cost V 2 bases and J 0 bases, with 12 bases left between them. Germline V gene data show CDR1 as SGHRS and CDR2 as YFSETQ. There are 16 residues in the CDR3. Specimen: naive CD8+ T cells from blood, with Jurkat cell RNA spiked in. Regarding subset: FACS-sorted CD8+CD4-CCR7+CD45RA+ naive T cells. The V gene is TRBV5-1, the J gene TRBJ2-1; D unclear. The clonotype comes from a human donor in good health. Some libraries in this study had Jurkat cell RNA spiked in. CDR3 nucleotides: TGCGCCAGCAGCTTCCCTCGTTCTAGCTCCTACAATGAGCAGTTCTTC. Translating it yields CASSFPRSSSYNEQFF.